The entry below describes one T cell receptor beta chain. The antigen is unknown. This entry is derived from a study of immune evolution from preneoplasia to lung adenocarcinoma. Nucleic acids came from premalignant or tumor cells enriched by macro-dissection. Germline CDR1 LNHDA, CDR2 SQIVND (reference sequence). V lost 5 bases, J lost 0 bases, and 7 bases lay in between. The CDR3 covers 13 residues. Profiled with immunoSEQ multiplex PCR; TCRdb holds only in-frame clones, not every one. The table has about 6,500 clones, 75% to 90% seen once. Overall study results and limits: Later-stage lesions seemingly showed higher T cell density and diversity than normal lung.

The chain has TRBV19 and TRBJ1-1; the D is unclear. What was sequenced was FFPE invasive lung adenocarcinoma tissue. The sequence was collected from a person between 55 and 69 years old with lung adenocarcinoma. CDR3 sequence: CASSSTMNTEAFF. The DNA of the CDR3 is TGTGCCAGTAGTTCTACCATGAACACTGAAGCTTTCTTT.